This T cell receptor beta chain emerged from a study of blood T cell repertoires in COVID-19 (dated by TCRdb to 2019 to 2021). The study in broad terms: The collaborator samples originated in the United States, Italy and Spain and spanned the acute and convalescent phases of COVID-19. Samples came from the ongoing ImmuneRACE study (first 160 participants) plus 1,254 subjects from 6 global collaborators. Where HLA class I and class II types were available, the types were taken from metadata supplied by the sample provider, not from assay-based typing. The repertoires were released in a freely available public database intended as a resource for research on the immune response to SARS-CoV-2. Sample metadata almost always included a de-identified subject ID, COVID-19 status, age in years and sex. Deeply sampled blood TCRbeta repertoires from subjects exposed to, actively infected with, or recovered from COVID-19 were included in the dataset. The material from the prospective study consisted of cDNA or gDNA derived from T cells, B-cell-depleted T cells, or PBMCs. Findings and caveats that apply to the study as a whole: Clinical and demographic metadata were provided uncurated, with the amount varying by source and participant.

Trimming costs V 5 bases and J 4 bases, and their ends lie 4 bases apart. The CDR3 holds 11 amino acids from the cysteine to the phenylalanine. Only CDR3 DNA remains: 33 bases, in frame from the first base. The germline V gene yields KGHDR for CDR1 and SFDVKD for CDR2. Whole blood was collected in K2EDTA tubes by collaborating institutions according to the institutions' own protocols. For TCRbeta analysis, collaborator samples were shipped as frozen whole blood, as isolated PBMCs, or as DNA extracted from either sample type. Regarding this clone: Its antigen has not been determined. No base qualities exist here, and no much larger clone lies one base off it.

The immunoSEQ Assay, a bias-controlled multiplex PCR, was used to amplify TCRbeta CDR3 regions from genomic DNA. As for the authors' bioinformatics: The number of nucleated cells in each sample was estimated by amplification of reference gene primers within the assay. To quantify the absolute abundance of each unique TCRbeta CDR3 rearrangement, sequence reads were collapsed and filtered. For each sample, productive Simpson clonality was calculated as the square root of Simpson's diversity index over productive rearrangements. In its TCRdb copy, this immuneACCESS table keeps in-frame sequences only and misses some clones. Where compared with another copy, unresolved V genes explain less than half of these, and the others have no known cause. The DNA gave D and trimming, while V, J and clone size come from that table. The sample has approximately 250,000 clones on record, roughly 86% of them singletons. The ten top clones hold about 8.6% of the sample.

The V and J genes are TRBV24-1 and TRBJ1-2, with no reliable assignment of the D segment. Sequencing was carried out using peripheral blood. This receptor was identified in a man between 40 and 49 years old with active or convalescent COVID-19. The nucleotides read TGTGCCACCAGTGGTAGCTATGGCTACACCTTC. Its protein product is CATSGSYGYTF.